These T cell receptor beta chains were read from a single sample in a study of regulatory T cells in long-lasting Graves disease. Each CDR3 protein gets one entry after TCRdb re-called the multiplex PCR reads with MiXCR. Of under 300,000 distinct CDR3 sequences in the sample, roughly a fifth were seen once. The sequenced sample was peripheral blood mononuclear cells (PBMCs), obtained at new diagnosis, from a patient treated with antithyroid drugs. The source of these receptors is a female donor with Graves disease. CDR3s include the opening cysteine and the closing phenylalanine or tryptophan. The D gene is left open where the match is weak. For some rows the clone size is stated as once, few or many, or as a class when expanded; others skip it.

many	TRBV5-6	TRBJ2-7	NA	CASNQMSGPYEQYF	TGTGCCAGCAACCAGATGAGTGGGCCCTACGAGCAGTACTTC
many	TRBV6-2/TRBV6-3	TRBJ1-1	NA	CAGSGGTFNTEAFF	TGTGCCGGCAGTGGTGGGACCTTTAACACTGAAGCTTTCTTT
many	TRBV28	TRBJ2-4	TRBD1	CASSSRDREGLAKNIQYF	TGTGCCAGCAGTTCCCGGGACAGGGAGGGTCTAGCCAAAAACATTCAGTACTTC
many	TRBV5-1	TRBJ2-7	TRBD1	CASSSVQVAGGEQYF	TGCGCCAGCAGCTCCGTCCAGGTGGCAGGGGGCGAGCAGTACTTC
many	TRBV4-1	TRBJ2-5	NA	CASSQDFRGAETQYF	TGCGCCAGCAGCCAAGATTTCAGGGGTGCGGAGACCCAGTACTTC
NA	TRBV2	TRBJ2-1	TRBD2	CASRRTSGRSSYNEQFF	TGTGCCAGCAGGCGGACTAGCGGGAGGAGCTCCTACAATGAGCAGTTCTTC
many	TRBV4-3	TRBJ2-5	NA	CASSATPAETQYF	TGCGCCAGCAGCGCTACCCCCGCGGAGACCCAGTACTTC
many	TRBV5-1	TRBJ2-4	TRBD2	CASSLAVVAGDIQYF	TGTGCCAGCAGCTTGGCCGTGGTAGCGGGAGACATTCAGTACTTC
many	TRBV12-3/TRBV12-4	TRBJ1-5	TRBD1	CASSPIVGQGGLGNQPQHF	TGTGCCAGCAGTCCCATTGTCGGACAGGGTGGTTTGGGCAATCAGCCCCAGCATTTT
NA	TRBV7-9	TRBJ2-2	NA	CASSGETRTGELFF	TGTGCCAGCAGCGGGGAGACTAGAACCGGGGAGCTGTTTTTT
many	TRBV3-1	TRBJ2-7	NA	CASSQGRGYVDEQYF	TGTGCCAGCAGCCAAGGTAGAGGTTACGTCGACGAGCAGTACTTC
many	TRBV7-3	TRBJ2-1	TRBD1	CASSPGQGARNEQFF	TGTGCCAGCAGCCCGGGACAGGGAGCGAGAAATGAGCAGTTCTTC
NA	TRBV5-4	TRBJ2-5	NA	CASSSGTTGETQYF	TGTGCCAGCAGTTCCGGGACAACCGGAGAGACCCAGTACTTC
many	TRBV30	TRBJ2-7	NA	CAWSGVPEGNEQYF	TGTGCCTGGAGTGGGGTCCCAGAGGGGAACGAGCAGTACTTC
NA	TRBV4-1	TRBJ1-2	NA	CASSRDTGKLYGYTF	TGCGCCAGCAGCCGAGACACAGGGAAACTCTATGGCTACACCTTC
NA	TRBV14	TRBJ1-4	NA	CAISPYTNEKLFF	TGTGCCATCAGCCCTTACACCAATGAAAAACTGTTTTTT
many	TRBV20-1	TRBJ2-5	NA	CSAREWTAETQYF	TGCAGTGCTAGAGAATGGACGGCAGAGACCCAGTACTTC